The 25 T cell receptor beta chains listed next were all sequenced from one sample in a study of cytomegalovirus exposure and HLA in healthy donors (TCRdb year 2017). Libraries were prepared through the immunoSEQ multiplex PCR assay. For the multiplex PCR, a mixture combining 60 forward primers for TCR Vbeta segments and 13 reverse primers for TCR Jbeta segments was used. Here the immuneACCESS table is served through TCRdb, limited to in-frame sequences with V and J called. Missing clones are a known gap in these copies; in checked studies unresolved V genes cover under half, and the rest lacks a known reason. The sample includes 150,000 to 200,000 clones, with about 79% observed a single time. Around 1.5% of the sample comes from the top ten. Sequenced sample: PBMCs. The receptors were sampled from a man between 18 and 29 years old in good health and CMV-seronegative.

The chain combines TRBV7-2 with TRBJ2-7, with 7 bases aligning to TRBD2. V trimming: 8 bases; J trimming: 0 bases; junction bases outside the gene matches: 7. This CDR3 contains 14 residues. The germline CDR1 and CDR2 sequences are SGHTA and FQGNSA. Written as DNA, the CDR3 is TGTGCCAGCGTCGAGCGGGGAAGCTCCTACGAGCAGTACTTC. This translates into CASVERGSSYEQYF.

This clone was counted a few times. This chain joins TRBV29-1 and TRBJ2-7; D might be TRBD2 (5 bases). Germline CDR1 is SQVTM and CDR2 is ANQGSEA. The V end was cut by 7 bases, the J end by 0 bases, with 10 bases between. This CDR3 has 12 residues. Here the CDR3 DNA reads TGCAGCGCCCGCCGGGACTCCTACGAGCAGTACTTC. It specifies CSARRDSYEQYF.

Notes on this clone: Relative to the germline gene, one junction end is altered; a read error may explain this. The chain combines TRBV7-9 with TRBJ2-3, with D maybe TRBD2 (6 bases). CDR3 length: 16 residues. From germline, CDR1 is SEHNR and CDR2 FQNEAQ (reference sequence). DNA of the CDR3: TGTTCCAGCAGCGGGTCCGGACGGGATTACACAGATACGCAGTATTTT. Amino acids: CSSSGSGRDYTDTQYF.

The genes are TRBV11-2 and TRBJ2-4; 9 bases agree with TRBD1. Germline V gives CDR1 SGHAT, CDR2 FQNNGV. V shed 0 bases and J 7 bases; nucleotides not matched to a gene: 4. The CDR3 runs 15 residues. The CDR3 region has the DNA TGTGCCAGCAGCTTAGAGGGACAGGGTTTGAACATTCAGTACTTC. This sequence encodes CASSLEGQGLNIQYF. The whole variable domain, remainder taken from reference TRBV11-2 and TRBJ2-4, is EAGVAQSPRYKIIEKRQSVAFWCNPISGHATLYWYQQILGQGPKLLIQFQNNGVVDDSQLPKDRFSAERLKGVDSTLKIQPAKLEDSAVYLCASSLEGQGLNIQYFGAGTRLSVL.

This chain connects TRBV6-5 to TRBJ1-2; TRBD1 matches at 10 bases. The germline V gene has CDR1 MNHEY and CDR2 SVGAGI. The CDR3 extends over 12 amino acids. The J segment lost 7 bases and the V segment lost 6 bases, leaving 2 bases of the junction unmatched. The CDR3 nucleotides read TGTGCCAGCAGGACAGGGGGCTCTGGCTACACCTTC. It encodes CASRTGGSGYTF.

The J gene is TRBJ1-1, the V gene TRBV7-8; TRBD1 matches 7 bases. Germline values: CDR1 SGHVS, CDR2 FQNEAQ. Germline trimming cut 5 bases from V and 3 bases from J; bases unmatched to any gene: 9. The CDR3 loop spans 15 amino acids. The CDR3 loop reads CASSTRTGYYTEAFF. CDR3 DNA sequence: TGTGCCAGCAGCACCAGGACAGGTTACTACACTGAAGCTTTCTTT.

The chain recombines TRBV30 with TRBJ2-3; TRBD2 agrees at 7 bases. Trimming removed 3 bases from V and 9 bases from J; junction bases left unmatched: 9. CDR1 and CDR2 from the germline V gene are GTSNPN and SVGIG (reference sequence). CDR3 size: 13 residues. This chain's CDR3 is CAWRVASGYTQYF. As DNA, the CDR3 is TGTGCCTGGAGGGTCGCTAGCGGTTACACGCAGTATTTT. The full variable domain, completed using reference TRBV30 and TRBJ2-3, is SQTIHQWPATLVQPVGSPLSLECTVEGTSNPNLYWYRQAAGRGLQLLFYSVGIGQISSEVPQNLSASRPQDRQFILSSKKLLLSDSGFYLCAWRVASGYTQYFGPGTRLTVL.

The genes are TRBV9 and TRBJ1-6; 8 bases align to TRBD1. The trim removed 3 bases at V and 8 bases at J, leaving 7 bases unmatched. This CDR3 has 15 amino acids. Germline CDR1 reads SGDLS; CDR2 reads YYNGEE. For the CDR3, the DNA is TGTGCCAGCAGCGCATCCGGGACAGGTTATTCACCCCTCCACTTT. It codes for CASSASGTGYSPLHF. The full variable domain, in which reference TRBV9 and TRBJ1-6 provide the parts outside the CDR3, is DSGVTQTPKHLITATGQRVTLRCSPRSGDLSVYWYQQSLDQGLQFLIQYYNGEERAKGNILERFSAQQFPDLHSELNLSSLELGDSALYFCASSASGTGYSPLHFGNGTRLTVT.

Worth noting for this clone: The sample carries other DNA sequences with the same CDR3. In DNA form, the CDR3 reads TGCGCCAGCAGCTCCCGGGACAGGGGGTACGAGCAGTACTTC. Its translation: CASSSRDRGYEQYF. The chain carries TRBV5-1 and TRBJ2-7, with 11 positions matching TRBD1. The trim removed 3 bases at V and 4 bases at J, leaving 3 bases unmatched. Germline lookup yields CDR1 SGHRS and CDR2 YFSETQ. CDR3 length: 14 residues.

The chain couples TRBV19 to TRBJ1-3, with 7 bases fitting TRBD1. The germline CDR1 and CDR2 sequences are LNHDA and SQIVND (reference sequence). The CDR3 is 17 amino acids. Losses at the gene ends were 0 bases for V and 0 bases for J; bases not matched to a gene: 5. CDR3 DNA: TGTGCCAGTAGTATAGATCGGGACAGCCTCTCTGGAAACACCATATATTTT. Protein: CASSIDRDSLSGNTIYF.

This clone was observed a handful of times. This sequence joins TRBV7-9 and TRBJ1-2; 7 nucleotides match TRBD1. Germline V lookup: CDR1 SEHNR, CDR2 FQNEAQ (reference sequence). This CDR3 has 15 residues. Germline trimming cut 4 bases from V and 5 bases from J; bases unmatched to any gene: 10. The CDR3 loop reads CASSYPGQPRYGYTF. CDR3 sequence (DNA): TGTGCCAGCAGCTACCCGGGACAGCCGAGGTATGGCTACACCTTC.

This clone was found a few times. V and J are TRBV5-5 and TRBJ1-1, with TRBD1 as a possible D gene (5 bases). Trimming pared 2 bases from V and 7 bases from J, leaving 9 bases between. Germline V lookup: CDR1 SGHKS, CDR2 YYEKEE (reference sequence). The CDR3 is 12 residues long. DNA of the CDR3: TGTGCCAGCAGCTTCGGGGGGGGTGAAGCTTTCTTT. This codes for CASSFGGGEAFF.

The chain joins TRBV6-5 to TRBJ1-1, with D uncertain. CDR3 length: 15 amino acids. Trimming removed 0 bases from V and 4 bases from J, with 12 bases in between. Per germline, CDR1 MNHEY and CDR2 SVGAGI. The CDR3 DNA reads as TGTGCCAGCAGTTACTCGAAGATGAGCGGCACTGAAGCTTTCTTT. Protein: CASSYSKMSGTEAFF.

The chain has TRBV9 and TRBJ1-6, with D maybe TRBD1 (5 bases). The germline V gene has CDR1 SGDLS and CDR2 YYNGEE. Between the trimmed V and J ends, which lost 3 bases and 7 bases, there was a span of 23 bases. This CDR3 spans 18 amino acids. DNA for the CDR3: TGTGCCAGCAGCGGAGCCGTACGAGGACATTTAGACAATTCACCCCTCCACTTT. Its protein is CASSGAVRGHLDNSPLHF.

This clone was recorded a few times. The rearrangement links TRBV6-1 to TRBJ1-2; TRBD1 is a possible D gene (6 bases). Germline CDR1 and CDR2: MNHNS and SASEGT. This CDR3 has 15 residues. V shed 7 bases and J shed 8 bases, with 23 bases lying between them. The CDR3, as DNA: TGTGCCAGCACCAAAGCGGGGTGGGGGGGCAGGGGCTACACCTTC. This gives the protein CASTKAGWGGRGYTF.

The chain employs TRBV10-3 and TRBJ2-3, with 8 bases matching TRBD2. The CDR3 has 16 residues. The germline CDR1 and CDR2 sequences are ENHRY and SYGVKD. Trimming took 8 bases from V and 4 from J; bases not matched to a gene: 14. CDR3: CAISQGGRGGADTQYF. The CDR3 nucleotides are TGTGCCATCTCCCAGGGTGGACGGGGGGGAGCAGATACGCAGTATTTT.

This chain uses TRBV10-1 with TRBJ2-7; D possibly corresponds to TRBD2 (6 bases). This CDR3 region has 15 residues. Trimming cost V 3 bases and J 0 bases, with 12 bases left between them. Germline V gene sequence: CDR1 WNHNN, CDR2 SYGVQD (reference sequence). The DNA for the CDR3 is TGCGCCAGCAGTGATTCGGCGGGGAGCTCCTACGAGCAGTACTTC. Its protein is CASSDSAGSSYEQYF.

The chain recombines TRBV27 with TRBJ1-1, with D maybe TRBD1 (6 bases). V lost 8 bases and J 2 bases, leaving 15 bases between the germline ends. CDR3 length equals 14 residues. CDR1 MNHEY and CDR2 SMNVEV come from the germline V gene (reference sequence). Here the CDR3 DNA reads TGTGCCAGCGGGAGGGGGATGAAAAACACTGAAGCTTTCTTT. Its protein is CASGRGMKNTEAFF.

CDR3 in DNA: TGTGCCAGCAGCGCGCAGGGTTATGGCTACACCTTC. This gives the protein CASSAQGYGYTF. This rearrangement joins TRBV7-2 to TRBJ1-2; D may be TRBD1 (5 bases). The V and J ends lost 5 bases and 5 bases respectively, with 9 bases between them. Per germline, CDR1 SGHTA and CDR2 FQGNSA. The CDR3 contains 12 residues.

The chain couples TRBV7-9 to TRBJ1-6, with D unclear. In germline, CDR1 is SEHNR, CDR2 FQNEAQ (reference sequence). Trimming cost V 4 bases and J 0 bases, with 13 bases left between them. The CDR3 covers 17 residues. The CDR3 coding sequence is TGTGCCAGCAGCTCATCTCGACTTCACTCCTATAATTCACCCCTCCACTTT. This encodes CASSSSRLHSYNSPLHF.

This chain links TRBV5-1 with TRBJ2-1; D possibly corresponds to TRBD2 (5 bases). CDR3 length: 11 residues. V gave up 2 bases and J gave up 10 bases, with 7 bases separating them. Germline-derived CDR1 and CDR2 are SGHRS and YFSETQ. Written as DNA, the CDR3 is TGCGCCAGCAGCTTACTAGACGAGCAGTTCTTC. Translated, it gives CASSLLDEQFF.

This clone was seen a single time. The chain combines TRBV7-9 with TRBJ2-2; D is perhaps TRBD2 (6 bases). Trimming took 1 base from V and 4 from J, leaving 16 bases between them. This CDR3 spans 17 amino acids. The germline V gene encodes CDR1 SEHNR and CDR2 FQNEAQ (reference sequence). The CDR3 DNA sequence: TGTGCCAGCAGCTTAGAGAGTTACAGGAGGGCCACCGGGGAGCTGTTTTTT. It codes for CASSLESYRRATGELFF. Variable domain in full (rest from reference TRBV7-9 and TRBJ2-2): DTGVSQNPRHKITKRGQNVTFRCDPISEHNRLYWYRQTLGQGPEFLTYFQNEAQLEKSRLLSDRFSAERPKGSFSTLEIQRTEQGDSAMYLCASSLESYRRATGELFFGEGSRLTVL.

This chain uses TRBV7-3 with TRBJ2-7; D is perhaps TRBD2 (6 bases). V dropped 4 bases and J dropped 1 base, with 17 bases sitting between them. The V gene's germline CDR1 is SGHTA and CDR2 FQGTGA. This CDR3 is built from 16 residues. The DNA for the CDR3 is TGTGCCAGCAGCTATGGGACTTATGGCGCGTCCTACGAGCAGTACTTC. Translating it yields CASSYGTYGASYEQYF.

The rearrangement links TRBV7-9 to TRBJ1-4; D is unclear. The germline V gene has CDR1 SEHNR and CDR2 FQNEAQ (reference sequence). Trimming stripped 1 base from V and 4 bases from J, with 22 bases between. There are 19 residues in the CDR3. DNA of the CDR3: TGTGCCAGCAGCTTAGTCGTTACAGTCACGGTTCCGCTTAATGAAAAACTGTTTTTT. Its translation: CASSLVVTVTVPLNEKLFF.

The V and J genes are TRBV9 and TRBJ2-5, with D unresolved. The V end was cut by 3 bases, the J end by 5 bases, with 5 bases between. CDR1 is SGDLS and CDR2 is YYNGEE in the germline V gene. This CDR3 comprises 11 residues. The CDR3 sequence is CASSARETQYF. The CDR3 DNA follows: TGTGCCAGCAGCGCGAGGGAGACCCAGTACTTC.